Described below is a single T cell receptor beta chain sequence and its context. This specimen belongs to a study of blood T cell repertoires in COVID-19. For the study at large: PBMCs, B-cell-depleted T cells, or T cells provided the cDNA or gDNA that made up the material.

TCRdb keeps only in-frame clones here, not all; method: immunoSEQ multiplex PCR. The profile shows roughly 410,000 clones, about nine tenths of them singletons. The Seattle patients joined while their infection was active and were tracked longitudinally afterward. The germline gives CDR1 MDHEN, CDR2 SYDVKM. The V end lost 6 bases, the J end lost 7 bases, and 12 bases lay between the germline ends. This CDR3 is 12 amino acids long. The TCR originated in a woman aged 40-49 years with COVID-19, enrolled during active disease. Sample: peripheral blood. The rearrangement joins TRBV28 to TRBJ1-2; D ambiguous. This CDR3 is CASSGLRVGYTF. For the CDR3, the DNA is TGTGCCAGCAGCGGTTTGAGGGTTGGCTACACCTTC.